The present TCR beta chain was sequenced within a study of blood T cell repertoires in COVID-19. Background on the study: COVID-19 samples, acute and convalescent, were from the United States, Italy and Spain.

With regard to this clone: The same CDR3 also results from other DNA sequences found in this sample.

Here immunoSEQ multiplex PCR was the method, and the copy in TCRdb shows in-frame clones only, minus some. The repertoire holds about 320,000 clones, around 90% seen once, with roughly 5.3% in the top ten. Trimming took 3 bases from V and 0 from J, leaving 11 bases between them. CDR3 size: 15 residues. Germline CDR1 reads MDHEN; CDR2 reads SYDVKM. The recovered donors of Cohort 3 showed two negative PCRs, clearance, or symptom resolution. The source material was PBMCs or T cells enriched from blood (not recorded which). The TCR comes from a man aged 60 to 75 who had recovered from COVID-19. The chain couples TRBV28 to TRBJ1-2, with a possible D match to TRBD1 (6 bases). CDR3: CASSFPGQPNYGYTF. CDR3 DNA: TGTGCCAGCAGTTTTCCCGGACAGCCTAACTATGGCTACACCTTC.